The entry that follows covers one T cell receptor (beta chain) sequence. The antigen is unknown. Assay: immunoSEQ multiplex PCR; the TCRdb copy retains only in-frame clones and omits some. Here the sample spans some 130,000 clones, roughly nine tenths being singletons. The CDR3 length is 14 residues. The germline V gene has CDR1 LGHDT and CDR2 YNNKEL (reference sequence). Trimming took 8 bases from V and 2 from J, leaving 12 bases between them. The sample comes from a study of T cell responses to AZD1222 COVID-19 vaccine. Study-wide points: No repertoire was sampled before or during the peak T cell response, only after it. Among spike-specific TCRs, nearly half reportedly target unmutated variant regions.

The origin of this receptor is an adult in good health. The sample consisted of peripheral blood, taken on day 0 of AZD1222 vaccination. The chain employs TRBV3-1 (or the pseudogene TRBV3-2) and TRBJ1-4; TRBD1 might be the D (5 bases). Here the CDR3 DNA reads TGTGCCAGCGCGCGTAGACAGACTAATGAAAAACTGTTTTTT. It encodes CASARRQTNEKLFF.